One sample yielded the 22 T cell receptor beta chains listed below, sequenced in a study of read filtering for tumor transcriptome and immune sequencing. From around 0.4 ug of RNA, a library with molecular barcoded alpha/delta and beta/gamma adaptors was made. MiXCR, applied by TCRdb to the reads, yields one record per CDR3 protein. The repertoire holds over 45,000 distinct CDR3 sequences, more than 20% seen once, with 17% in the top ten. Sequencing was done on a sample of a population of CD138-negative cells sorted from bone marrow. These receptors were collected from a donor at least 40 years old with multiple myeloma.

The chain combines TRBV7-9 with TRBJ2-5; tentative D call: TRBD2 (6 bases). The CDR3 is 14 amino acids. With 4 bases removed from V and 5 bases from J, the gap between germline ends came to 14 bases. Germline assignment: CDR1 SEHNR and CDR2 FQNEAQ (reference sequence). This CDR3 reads CASSSQGGRETQYF. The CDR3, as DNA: TGTGCCAGCAGCTCCCAGGGAGGTCGGGAGACCCAGTACTTC.

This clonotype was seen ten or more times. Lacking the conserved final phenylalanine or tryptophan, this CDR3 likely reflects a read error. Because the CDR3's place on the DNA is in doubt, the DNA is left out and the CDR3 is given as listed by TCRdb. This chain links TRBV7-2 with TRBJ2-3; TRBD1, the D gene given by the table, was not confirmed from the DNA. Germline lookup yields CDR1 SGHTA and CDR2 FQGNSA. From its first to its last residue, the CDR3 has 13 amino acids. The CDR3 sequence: CASSWKAGTGGDV.

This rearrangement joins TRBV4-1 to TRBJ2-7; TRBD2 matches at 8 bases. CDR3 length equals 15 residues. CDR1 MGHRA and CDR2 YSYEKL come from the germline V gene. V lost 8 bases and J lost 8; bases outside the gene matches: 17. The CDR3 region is CASGRTSGGRGKQYF. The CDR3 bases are TGCGCCAGCGGCCGTACGAGCGGGGGAAGGGGCAAGCAGTACTTC.

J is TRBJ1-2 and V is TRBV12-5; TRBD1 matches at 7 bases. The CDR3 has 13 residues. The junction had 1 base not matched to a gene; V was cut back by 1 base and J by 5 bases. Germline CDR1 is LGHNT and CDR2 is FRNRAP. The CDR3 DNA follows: TGTGCTAGTGGTTTGGAGGGGGCGTATGGCTACACCTTC. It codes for CASGLEGAYGYTF.

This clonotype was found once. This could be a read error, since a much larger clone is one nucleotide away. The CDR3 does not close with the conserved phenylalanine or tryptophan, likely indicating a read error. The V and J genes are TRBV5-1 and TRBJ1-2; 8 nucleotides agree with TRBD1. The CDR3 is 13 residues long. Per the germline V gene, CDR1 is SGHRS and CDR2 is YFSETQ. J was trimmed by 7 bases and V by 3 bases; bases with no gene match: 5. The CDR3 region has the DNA TGCGCCAGCAGCTCGGGACAGGAGGTTGGCTACACCATC. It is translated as CASSSGQEVGYTI.

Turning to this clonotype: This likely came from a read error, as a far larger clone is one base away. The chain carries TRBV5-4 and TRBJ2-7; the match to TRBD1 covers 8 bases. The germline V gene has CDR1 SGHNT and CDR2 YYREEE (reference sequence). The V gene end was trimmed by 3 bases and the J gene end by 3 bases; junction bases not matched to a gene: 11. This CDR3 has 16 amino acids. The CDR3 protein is CASSSDPAGQGYEQYF. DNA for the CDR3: TGTGCCAGCAGCTCAGACCCTGCCGGACAGGGCTACGAGCAGTACTTC.

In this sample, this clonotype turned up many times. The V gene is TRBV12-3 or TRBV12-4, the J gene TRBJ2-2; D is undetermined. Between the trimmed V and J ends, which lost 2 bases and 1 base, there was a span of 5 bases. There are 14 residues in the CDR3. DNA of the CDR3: TGTGCCAGCAGTTTAAGGGTGAACACCGGGGAGCTGTTTTTT. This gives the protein CASSLRVNTGELFF.

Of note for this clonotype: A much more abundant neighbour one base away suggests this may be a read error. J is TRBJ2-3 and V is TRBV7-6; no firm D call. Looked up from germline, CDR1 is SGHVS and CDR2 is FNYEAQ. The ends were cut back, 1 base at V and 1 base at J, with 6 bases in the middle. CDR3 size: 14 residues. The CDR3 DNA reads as TGTGCCAGCAGCTTAGTGCACGGCACAGATACGCAGTATTTT. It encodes CASSLVHGTDTQYF.

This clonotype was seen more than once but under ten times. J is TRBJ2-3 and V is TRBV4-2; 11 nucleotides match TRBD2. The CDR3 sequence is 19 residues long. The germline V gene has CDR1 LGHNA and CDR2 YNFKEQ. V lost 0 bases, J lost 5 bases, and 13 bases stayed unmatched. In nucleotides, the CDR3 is TGTGCCAGCAGCCAAGACCCTAGCGGGAGGTCGGGTTTTGGAGATACGCAGTATTTT. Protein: CASSQDPSGRSGFGDTQYF.

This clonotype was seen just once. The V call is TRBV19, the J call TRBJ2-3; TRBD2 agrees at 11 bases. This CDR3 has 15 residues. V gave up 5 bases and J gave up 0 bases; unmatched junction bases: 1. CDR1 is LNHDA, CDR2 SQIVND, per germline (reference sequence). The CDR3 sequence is CASSRTSGSTDTQYF. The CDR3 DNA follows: TGTGCCAGTAGTCGGACTAGCGGGAGCACAGATACGCAGTATTTT.

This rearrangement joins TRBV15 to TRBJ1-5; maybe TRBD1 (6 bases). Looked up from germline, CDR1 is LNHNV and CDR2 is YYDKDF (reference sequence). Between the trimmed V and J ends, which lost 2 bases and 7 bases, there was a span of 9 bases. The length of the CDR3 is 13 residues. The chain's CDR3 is CATSRNRVQPQHF. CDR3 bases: TGTGCCACCAGCAGAAACAGGGTACAGCCCCAGCATTTT.

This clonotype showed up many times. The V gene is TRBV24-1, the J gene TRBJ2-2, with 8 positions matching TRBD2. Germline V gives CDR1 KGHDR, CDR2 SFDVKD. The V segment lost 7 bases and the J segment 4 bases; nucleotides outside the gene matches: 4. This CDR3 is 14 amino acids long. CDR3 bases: TGTGCCACCAGCCCGGGACTAGTCACCGGGGAGCTGTTTTTT. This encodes CATSPGLVTGELFF.

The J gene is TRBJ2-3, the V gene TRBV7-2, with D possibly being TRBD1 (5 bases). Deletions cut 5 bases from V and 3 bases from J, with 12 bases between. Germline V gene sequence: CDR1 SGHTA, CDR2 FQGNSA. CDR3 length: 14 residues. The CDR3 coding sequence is TGTGCCAGCAGCCCGACAGTGTGGACAGATACGCAGTATTTT. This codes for CASSPTVWTDTQYF.

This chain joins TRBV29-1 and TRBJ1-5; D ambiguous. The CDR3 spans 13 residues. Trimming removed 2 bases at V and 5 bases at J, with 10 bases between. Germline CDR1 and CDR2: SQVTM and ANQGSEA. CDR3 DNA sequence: TGCAGCGTTGAATCCGGGATCGATCAGCCCCAGCATTTT. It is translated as CSVESGIDQPQHF.

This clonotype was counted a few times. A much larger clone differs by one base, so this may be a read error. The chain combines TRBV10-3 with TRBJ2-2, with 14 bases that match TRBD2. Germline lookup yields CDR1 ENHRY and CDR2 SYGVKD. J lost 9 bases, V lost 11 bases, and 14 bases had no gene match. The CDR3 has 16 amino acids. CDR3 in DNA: TGTGCCTCGCGAGGGACTAGCGGGAGAGGGACCTGGGAGCTGTTTTTT. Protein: CASRGTSGRGTWELFF.

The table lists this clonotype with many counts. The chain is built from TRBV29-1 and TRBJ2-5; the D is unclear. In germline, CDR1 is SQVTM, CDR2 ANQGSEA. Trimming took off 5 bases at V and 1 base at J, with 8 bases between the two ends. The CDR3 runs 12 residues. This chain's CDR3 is CSVRTPQETQYF. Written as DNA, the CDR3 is TGCAGCGTTCGGACCCCCCAAGAGACCCAGTACTTC.

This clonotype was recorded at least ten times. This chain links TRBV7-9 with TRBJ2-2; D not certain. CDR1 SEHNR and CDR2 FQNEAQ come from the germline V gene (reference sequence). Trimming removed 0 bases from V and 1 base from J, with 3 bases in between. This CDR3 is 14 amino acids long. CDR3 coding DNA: TGTGCCAGCAGCTTAGCACAGAACACCGGGGAGCTGTTTTTT. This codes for CASSLAQNTGELFF. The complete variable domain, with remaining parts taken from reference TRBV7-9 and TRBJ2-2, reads DTGVSQNPRHKITKRGQNVTFRCDPISEHNRLYWYRQTLGQGPEFLTYFQNEAQLEKSRLLSDRFSAERPKGSFSTLEIQRTEQGDSAMYLCASSLAQNTGELFFGEGSRLTVL.

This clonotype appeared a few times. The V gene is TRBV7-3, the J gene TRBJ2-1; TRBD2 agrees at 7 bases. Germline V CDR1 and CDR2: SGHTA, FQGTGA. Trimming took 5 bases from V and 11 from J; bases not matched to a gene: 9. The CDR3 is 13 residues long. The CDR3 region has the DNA TGTGCCAGCAGCCCTTTTCTAGCGGCAAAGCAGTTCTTC. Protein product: CASSPFLAAKQFF.

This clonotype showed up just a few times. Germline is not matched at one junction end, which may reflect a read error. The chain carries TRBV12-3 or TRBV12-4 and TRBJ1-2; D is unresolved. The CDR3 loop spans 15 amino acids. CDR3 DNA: TGTGCCTGCAGTTTGTCGACGCAGAAAAACTATGGCTACACCTTC. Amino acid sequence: CACSLSTQKNYGYTF.

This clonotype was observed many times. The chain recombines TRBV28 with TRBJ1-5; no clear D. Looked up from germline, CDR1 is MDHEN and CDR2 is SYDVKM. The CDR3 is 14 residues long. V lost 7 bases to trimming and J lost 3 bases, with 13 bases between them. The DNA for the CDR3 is TGTGCCAGCACCCAACCCCGGGACAATCAGCCCCAGCATTTT. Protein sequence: CASTQPRDNQPQHF.

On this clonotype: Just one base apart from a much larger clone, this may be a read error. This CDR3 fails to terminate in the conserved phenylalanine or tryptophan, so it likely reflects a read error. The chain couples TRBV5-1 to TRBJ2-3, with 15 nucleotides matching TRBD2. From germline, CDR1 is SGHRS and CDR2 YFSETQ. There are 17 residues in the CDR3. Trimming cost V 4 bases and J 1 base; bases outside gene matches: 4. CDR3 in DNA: TGCGCCAGCAGCCAAGGACTAGCGGGAGGGCGCACAGATACGCAGTATTTA. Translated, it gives CASSQGLAGGRTDTQYL.

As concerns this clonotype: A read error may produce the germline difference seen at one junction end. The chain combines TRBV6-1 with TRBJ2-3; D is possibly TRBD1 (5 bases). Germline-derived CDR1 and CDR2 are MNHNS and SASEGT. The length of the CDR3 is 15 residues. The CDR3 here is CAATPETAATVTQYF. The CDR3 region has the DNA TGTGCCGCCACACCTGAGACAGCTGCTACAGTTACGCAGTATTTT.